The clone carrying this T cell receptor beta chain was found once. Its target is not known. The data were produced by immunoSEQ multiplex PCR, yet TCRdb's version contains in-frame clones alone and is incomplete. Among 3,000 or so clones, roughly nine tenths were seen once, and the ten largest hold nearly 3.5%. This sample was included in a study of immune evolution from preneoplasia to lung adenocarcinoma. Findings and limits, study-wide: Top clone share appeared to fall from AAH through AIS, MIA, adenocarcinoma.

Resections took place in Japan or China from about 2013 to 2017. Trimming at V came to 1 base and at J to 8 bases, leaving 16 bases not matched to a gene. The CDR3 sequence is 18 residues long. Germline V CDR1 and CDR2: MGHRA, YSYEKL. This rearrangement joins TRBV4-1 to TRBJ2-1; TRBD1 agrees at 8 bases. This receptor was identified in a person aged 65 to 85 with lung adenocarcinoma. Source material: FFPE adjacent normal lung tissue. The CDR3 spells CASSQGLMITGGGYEQFF. The CDR3 DNA is TGCGCCAGCAGCCAAGGCTTGATGATTACAGGGGGAGGTTATGAGCAGTTCTTC.